This record looks at one TCR beta chain sequence and its context. Its antigen is undetermined. Data came from immunoSEQ multiplex PCR; TCRdb stores just in-frame clones and leaves some out. The repertoire holds about 7,100 clones, with 45% to 55% as singletons. This sample is part of a study of CD4+ T cells in melanoma. Findings and limits, study-wide: Neoantigen-specific CD4+ T cells in melanoma reportedly had diverse differentiation states. A reported correlation linked neoantigen-specific CD4+ T cells to CD8+, macrophage and B cell function.

This TCR was sampled from a human donor with melanoma. Sequencing was carried out using cells from a culture (not recorded whether cultured in vitro).

The DNA for the CDR3 is TGTGCCAGCAGCGTGGACAGCTACTATGGCTACACCTTC. It codes for CASSVDSYYGYTF. This rearrangement joins TRBV9 to TRBJ1-2; tentatively, D is TRBD1 (6 bases). V was cut by 2 bases and J by 3 bases, with 8 bases left in between. This CDR3 region has 13 residues. Germline CDR1 SGDLS, CDR2 YYNGEE.